This T cell receptor beta chain emerged from a study of T cell responses to AZD1222 COVID-19 vaccine. Study-wide findings and caveats: The donor group comprised mostly white British people and more females; the analysis possibly underestimated clonal diversity. Baseline seropositives among AZD1222 recipients totaled only 5 to 7. Vaccine-associated CD4 TCRs spanned spike, dominant at 160-218 and 743-854. Reportedly, close to half of spike-specific TCRs are directed against unmutated variant regions.

Profiled with immunoSEQ multiplex PCR; TCRdb holds only in-frame clones, not every one. The sample holds around 200,000 clones, 85% to 95% seen once. On this clone: The antigen is not known.

The CDR3 runs 15 residues. Looked up from germline, CDR1 is SGDLS and CDR2 is YYNGEE. Trimming took 0 bases from V and 1 from J, leaving 10 bases between them. V and J are TRBV9 and TRBJ1-1; TRBD1 might be the D (5 bases). The source material was peripheral blood, sampled 28 days after the second AZD1222 dose. The source of this sequence is an adult who received the AZD1222 COVID-19 vaccine. The CDR3 bases are TGTGCCAGCAGCGTAGCCAGGGCCGGGAACACTGAAGCTTTCTTT. It encodes CASSVARAGNTEAFF.